Described below is a single T cell receptor (beta chain) sequence and its context. This sample is part of a study of blood T cell repertoires in COVID-19. This CDR3 spans 13 amino acids. The V end lost 3 bases, the J end lost 5 bases, and 11 bases lay between the germline ends. Germline V gives CDR1 SGHRS, CDR2 YFSETQ. Per the study methods: Estimation of nucleated cell counts relied on the amplification of reference gene primers. Libraries were prepared by immunoSEQ multiplex PCR; TCRdb keeps only in-frame clonotypes and omits some of them. V and J calls and clone size are those listed in that table; D and trimming were worked out from the DNA. Among around 100,000 clones listed, roughly 80% were seen once.

The sequence derives from a woman aged 80 or older with active or convalescent COVID-19. Input material: peripheral blood. The gene calls are TRBV5-1 and TRBJ2-5; D call uncertain. The CDR3 DNA is TGCGCCAGCAGCTCGCGTGGGCGTGAGACCCAGTACTTC. Its translation is CASSSRGRETQYF.